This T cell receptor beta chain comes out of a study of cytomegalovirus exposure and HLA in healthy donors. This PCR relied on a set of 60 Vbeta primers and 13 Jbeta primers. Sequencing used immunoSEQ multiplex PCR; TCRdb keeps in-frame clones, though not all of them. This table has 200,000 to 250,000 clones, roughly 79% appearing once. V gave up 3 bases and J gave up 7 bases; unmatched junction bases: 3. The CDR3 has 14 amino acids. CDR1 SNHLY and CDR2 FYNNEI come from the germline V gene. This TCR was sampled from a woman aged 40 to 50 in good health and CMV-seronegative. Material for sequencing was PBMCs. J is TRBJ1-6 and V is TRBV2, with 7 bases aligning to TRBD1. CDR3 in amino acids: CASSEGQWNSPLHF. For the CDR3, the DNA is TGTGCCAGCAGTGAGGGACAGTGGAATTCACCCCTCCACTTT.